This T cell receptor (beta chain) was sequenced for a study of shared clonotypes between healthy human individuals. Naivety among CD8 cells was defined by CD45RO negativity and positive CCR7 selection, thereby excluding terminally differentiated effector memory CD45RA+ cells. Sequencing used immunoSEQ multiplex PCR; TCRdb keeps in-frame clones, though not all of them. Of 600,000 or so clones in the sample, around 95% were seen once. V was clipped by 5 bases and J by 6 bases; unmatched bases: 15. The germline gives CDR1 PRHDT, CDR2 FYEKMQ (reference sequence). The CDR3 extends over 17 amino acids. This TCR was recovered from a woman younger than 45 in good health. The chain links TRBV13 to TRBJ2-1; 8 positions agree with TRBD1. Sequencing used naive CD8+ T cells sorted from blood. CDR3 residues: CASSLAPQGAGGNEQFF. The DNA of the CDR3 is TGTGCCAGCAGCCTCGCCCCGCAGGGGGCGGGTGGCAATGAGCAGTTCTTC.